This TCR beta chain was found in a study of blood T cell repertoires in COVID-19. Looking at the study overall: Sites in the United States, Italy and Spain provided acute and convalescent COVID-19 samples. T cells, B-cell-depleted T cells, or PBMCs supplied cDNA or gDNA.

A Seattle source enrolled patients during active infection and followed them longitudinally. V lost 0 bases and J lost 8, with 6 bases in between. Germline V gene data show CDR1 as SGHNT and CDR2 as YYREEE (reference sequence). This CDR3 contains 13 residues. Per the original methods: Reference gene primer amplification yielded estimated nucleated cell counts. TCRdb's table, derived via immunoSEQ multiplex PCR, lists solely in-frame clones and lacks some. V and J calls and clone size are copied from that table; D and trimming were computed from the DNA. The sample yields 110,000 or so clones, more than 70% seen once. With respect to this clone: The sample carries other DNA sequences with the same CDR3.

This rearrangement joins TRBV5-4 to TRBJ1-6, with D possibly being TRBD1 (6 bases). Sample: peripheral blood. The TCR sequence derives from a woman aged 55-69 years with COVID-19, enrolled during active disease. CDR3 in amino acids: CASSLDRDSPLHF. The DNA for the CDR3 is TGTGCCAGCAGCTTGGACAGGGATTCACCCCTCCACTTT. Variable domain in full (rest from reference TRBV5-4 and TRBJ1-6): ETGVTQSPTHLIKTRGQQVTLRCSSQSGHNTVSWYQQALGQGPQFIFQYYREEENGRGNFPPRFSGLQFPNYSSELNVNALELDDSALYLCASSLDRDSPLHFGNGTRLTVT.